Following are 8 T cell receptor beta chains from one sample sequenced in a study of T cell responses to AZD1222 COVID-19 vaccine (dated by TCRdb to the early 2020s). The receptor library was made with the immunoSEQ multiplex PCR assay. TCRdb mirrors the immuneACCESS table, restricted to in-frame sequences. Some clones are absent from its copies; in checked studies, under half trace to an unresolved V gene, and the reason for the others is unknown. Here the sample has 150,000 to 200,000 clones; 92% occur a single time. The biggest ten clones account for about 1.5% of the sample. The time point label here, explained by the study, means: about 28 days (+/-7) after the second vaccine dose. The sequences come from peripheral blood, collected 28 days after the second AZD1222 dose. Source of these receptors: an adult who received the AZD1222 COVID-19 vaccine.

A single count supports this clone. The rearrangement joins TRBV29-1 to TRBJ1-2; D gene unclear. The CDR3 consists of 10 residues. Germline V gene data show CDR1 as SQVTM and CDR2 as ANQGSEA. The ends were cut back, 3 bases at V and 6 bases at J, with 5 bases in the middle. For the CDR3, the DNA is TGCAGCGTTGAGGGGAATGGCTACACCTTC. Protein sequence: CSVEGNGYTF.

This clone was detected only once. The genes are TRBV18 and TRBJ1-2; 9 bases fit TRBD1. The CDR3 is 18 amino acids. The V and J ends lost 8 bases and 2 bases, in that order; junction bases with no gene match: 18. CDR1 and CDR2 (germline): KGHSH, LQKENI. Here the CDR3 DNA reads TGTGCCAGCGAGCCCCAGCGGACAGGGGTTGGGAACAACTATGGCTACACCTTC. This codes for CASEPQRTGVGNNYGYTF.

The DNA of the CDR3 is TGTGCCAGTAGTGGCCCAAGGTCTAATAGCAATCAGCCCCAGCATTTT. Its protein is CASSGPRSNSNQPQHF. The V gene is TRBV19, the J gene TRBJ1-5; the D is unclear. This CDR3 spans 16 amino acids. CDR1 and CDR2 (germline): LNHDA, SQIVND (reference sequence). The ends were cut back, 5 bases at V and 0 bases at J, with 14 bases in the middle.

The gene calls are TRBV28 and TRBJ2-3; 10 bases agree with TRBD1. CDR3 length equals 15 residues. V gave up 7 bases and J gave up 3 bases; unmatched junction bases: 7. Germline values: CDR1 MDHEN, CDR2 SYDVKM. The chain's CDR3 is CASKRGTGETDTQYF. As DNA, the CDR3 is TGTGCCAGCAAACGAGGGACAGGGGAAACAGATACGCAGTATTTT.

The rearrangement joins TRBV5-1 to TRBJ1-3; D uncertain. V dropped 0 bases and J dropped 2 bases, with 12 bases sitting between them. The CDR3 length is 16 residues. Looked up from germline, CDR1 is SGHRS and CDR2 is YFSETQ. The CDR3 loop reads CASSLVAGGAGNTIYF. The CDR3 DNA follows: TGCGCCAGCAGCTTGGTGGCGGGAGGCGCTGGAAACACCATATATTTT.

The chain joins TRBV7-9 to TRBJ1-1; D not certain. Germline CDR1 and CDR2: SEHNR and FQNEAQ (reference sequence). The CDR3 length is 15 residues. The V end lost 6 bases, the J end lost 1 base, and 15 bases lay between the germline ends. Here the CDR3 DNA reads TGTGCCAGCAGACCGGAAGGCAGCCAGAACACTGAAGCTTTCTTT. Protein sequence: CASRPEGSQNTEAFF. Looking up the rest from reference TRBV7-9 and TRBJ1-1 gives the full variable domain: DTGVSQNPRHKITKRGQNVTFRCDPISEHNRLYWYRQTLGQGPEFLTYFQNEAQLEKSRLLSDRFSAERPKGSFSTLEIQRTEQGDSAMYLCASRPEGSQNTEAFFGQGTRLTVV.

This clone was detected once. The V gene is TRBV6-1, the J gene TRBJ1-3, with D possibly being TRBD1 (6 bases). The germline gives CDR1 MNHNS, CDR2 SASEGT. Trimming cost V 3 bases and J 2 bases, with 8 bases left between them. The CDR3 loop spans 14 amino acids. For the CDR3, the DNA is TGTGCCAGCAGTGAGACAGGTACTGGAAACACCATATATTTT. The encoded protein is CASSETGTGNTIYF.

This clone has more than one count but fewer than ten. The chain links TRBV12-3 or TRBV12-4 to TRBJ1-2; D is uncertain. This CDR3 region has 11 residues. With 6 bases removed from V and 2 bases from J, the gap between germline ends came to 4 bases. In nucleotides, the CDR3 is TGTGCCAGCAGGGAAAACTATGGCTACACCTTC. Translation gives CASRENYGYTF.